This T cell receptor (beta chain) was captured in a study of cytomegalovirus exposure and HLA in healthy donors. PCR primers comprised 60 Vbeta and 13 Jbeta primers. Assay: immunoSEQ multiplex PCR; the TCRdb copy retains only in-frame clones and omits some. The sample carries some 150,000 clones, about two thirds recorded once. Germline values: CDR1 SGHTA, CDR2 FQGNSA. The length of the CDR3 is 13 residues. V shed 5 bases, J shed 7 bases, and the junction held 3 bases outside the gene matches. The chain employs TRBV7-2 and TRBJ1-4; 8 nucleotides align to TRBD1. This clonotype was sampled from a woman aged 25 to 39 in good health and CMV-seronegative. The sample taken for sequencing was PBMCs. Here the CDR3 DNA reads TGTGCCAGCAGCCCCGACAGGGGTGAAAAACTGTTTTTT. Residues: CASSPDRGEKLFF.